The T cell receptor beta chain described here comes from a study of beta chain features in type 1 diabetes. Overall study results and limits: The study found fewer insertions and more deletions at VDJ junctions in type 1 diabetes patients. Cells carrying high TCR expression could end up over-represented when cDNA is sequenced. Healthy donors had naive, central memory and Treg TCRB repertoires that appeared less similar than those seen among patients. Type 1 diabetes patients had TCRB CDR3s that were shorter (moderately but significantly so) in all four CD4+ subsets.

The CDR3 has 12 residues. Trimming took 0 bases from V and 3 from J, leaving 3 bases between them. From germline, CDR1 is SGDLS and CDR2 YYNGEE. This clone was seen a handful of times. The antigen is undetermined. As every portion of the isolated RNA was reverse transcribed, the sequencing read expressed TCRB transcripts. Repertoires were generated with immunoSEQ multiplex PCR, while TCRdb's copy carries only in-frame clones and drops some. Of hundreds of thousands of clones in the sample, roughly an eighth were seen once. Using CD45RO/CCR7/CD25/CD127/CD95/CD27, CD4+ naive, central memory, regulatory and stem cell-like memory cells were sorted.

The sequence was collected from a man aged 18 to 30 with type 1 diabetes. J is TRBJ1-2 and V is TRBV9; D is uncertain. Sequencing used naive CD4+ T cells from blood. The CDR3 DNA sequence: TGTGCCAGCAGCGTAGTAGACTATGGCTACACCTTC. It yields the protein CASSVVDYGYTF.